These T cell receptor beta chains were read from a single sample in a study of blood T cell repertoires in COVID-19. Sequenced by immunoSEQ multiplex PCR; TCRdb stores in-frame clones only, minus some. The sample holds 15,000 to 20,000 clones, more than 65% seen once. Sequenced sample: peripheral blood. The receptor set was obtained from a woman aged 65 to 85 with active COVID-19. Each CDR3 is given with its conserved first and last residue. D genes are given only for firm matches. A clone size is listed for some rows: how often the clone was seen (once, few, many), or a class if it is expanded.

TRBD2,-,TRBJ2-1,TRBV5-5,CASSLMTSAITNEQFF,TGTGCCAGCAGCTTGATGACTAGCGCTATAACCAATGAGCAGTTCTTC
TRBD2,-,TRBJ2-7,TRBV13,CASSPQTSGFSYEQYF,TGTGCCAGCAGCCCCCAGACTAGCGGTTTCTCCTACGAGCAGTACTTC
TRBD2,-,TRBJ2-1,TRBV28,CASSTSSGRDNEQFF,TGTGCCAGCAGTACTTCTAGCGGGAGGGACAATGAGCAGTTCTTC
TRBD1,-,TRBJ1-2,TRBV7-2,CASSLGGGNYGYTF,TGTGCCAGCAGCTTAGGAGGGGGCAACTATGGCTACACCTTC
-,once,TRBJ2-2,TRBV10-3,CAISETSRNTGELFF,TGTGCCATCAGTGAAACTAGCCGGAACACCGGGGAGCTGTTTTTT
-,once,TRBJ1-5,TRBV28,CASGQGGNQPQHF,TGTGCCAGCGGGCAAGGGGGAAATCAGCCCCAGCATTTT
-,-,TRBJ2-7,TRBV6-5,CASSKERGGEQYF,TGTGCCAGCAGCAAAGAAAGGGGTGGCGAGCAGTACTTC
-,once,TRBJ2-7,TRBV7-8,CASSSNRDSYEQYF,TGTGCCAGCAGCTCTAACCGGGACTCCTACGAGCAGTACTTC
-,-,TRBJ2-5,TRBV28,CASSLLQPGETQYF,TGTGCCAGCAGTTTACTCCAGCCCGGGGAGACCCAGTACTTC
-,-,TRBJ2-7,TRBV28,CASSLSGTYEQYF,TGTGCCAGCAGTTTATCAGGAACCTACGAGCAGTACTTC